These T cell receptor beta chains were read from a single sample in a study of molecular identifiers for immune sequencing clone quantification. TCRdb re-analysed the PCR reads in MiXCR, keeping a single row per CDR3 protein. The table shows around 480,000 distinct CDR3 sequences, with 20% to 25% occurring only once. The sequenced sample consisted of naive CD8+ T cells from blood, with Jurkat cell RNA spiked in. These receptors originate from a human donor in good health. Some libraries in this study had Jurkat cell RNA spiked in. The CDR3 runs from the conserved cysteine through the conserved F or W. A D gene is named only where the DNA matches it firmly. Expanded clones are given a class, and other clones once, few, many or no size at all.

D	size	J	V	CDR3	DNA
NA	many	TRBJ2-1	TRBV24-1	CATSGDPRDRASGNENEQFF	TGTGCCACCAGTGGGGACCCACGGGACCGCGCATCAGGAAACGAGAATGAGCAGTTCTTC
NA	NA	TRBJ2-5	TRBV25-1	CASNEPTKETQYF	TGTGCCAGCAATGAACCAACCAAAGAGACCCAGTACTTC
NA	many	TRBJ2-5	TRBV4-3	CASSQTGTGQETQYF	TGCGCCAGCAGCCAAACCGGGACTGGCCAAGAGACCCAGTACTTC
NA	many	TRBJ2-5	TRBV7-9	CASSSDGAQETQYF	TGTGCCAGCAGCTCCGACGGAGCGCAAGAGACCCAGTACTTC
NA	many	TRBJ2-7	TRBV6-2/TRBV6-3	CASSYSRDVSSYEQYF	TGTGCCAGCAGTTACTCCCGGGACGTTAGCTCCTACGAGCAGTACTTC
NA	NA	TRBJ2-2	TRBV20-1	CSADSRGHNTGEPFF	TGCAGTGCTGACTCGAGGGGTCACAACACCGGGGAGCCGTTTTTT
NA	many	TRBJ2-1	TRBV24-1	CATSDPPRQGGNEQFF	TGTGCCACCAGTGATCCACCCCGGCAGGGGGGGAATGAGCAGTTCTTC
NA	NA	TRBJ2-7	TRBV7-6	CASSMQGTEQYF	TGTGCCAGCAGCATGCAAGGGACAGAGCAGTACTTC
NA	few	TRBJ1-1	TRBV7-9	CASSLVMDHEAFF	TGTGCCAGCAGCTTAGTGATGGACCATGAAGCTTTCTTT
NA	many	TRBJ1-5	TRBV5-5	CASSLDSIWGNQPQHF	TGTGCCAGCAGCTTGGACAGCATCTGGGGCAATCAGCCCCAGCATTTT
TRBD1	many	TRBJ1-5	TRBV27	CASSGQGINQPQHF	TGTGCCAGCTCTGGACAGGGAATCAATCAGCCCCAGCATTTT
TRBD2	few	TRBJ2-3	TRBV6-1	CASSDGLAGITDTQYF	TGTGCCAGCAGTGATGGCCTAGCGGGGATCACAGATACGCAGTATTTT
NA	many	TRBJ1-5	TRBV24-1	CATSDSREGRQPQHF	TGTGCCACCAGTGACTCCAGGGAGGGGAGACAGCCCCAGCATTTT
NA	NA	TRBJ2-2	TRBV27	CASSFRGGYTGELFF	TGTGCCAGCAGTTTCCGGGGCGGGTACACCGGGGAGCTGTTTTTT
NA	NA	TRBJ1-4	TRBV7-9	CASSLPTTSVNEKLFF	TGTGCCAGCAGCTTACCCACAACCTCCGTTAATGAAAAACTGTTTTTT
NA	few	TRBJ1-5	TRBV6-2/TRBV6-3	CASSLSGVSQPQHF	TGTGCCAGCAGTCTTTCAGGGGTATCTCAGCCCCAGCATTTT
NA	once	TRBJ1-1	TRBV7-9	CASSLALELGAFF	TGTGCCAGCAGCTTGGCGCTTGAGTTGGGAGCTTTCTTT
NA	many	TRBJ2-7	TRBV28	CASSLEPTGTQYEQYF	TGTGCCAGCAGTTTAGAGCCGACCGGGACCCAGTACGAGCAGTACTTC
TRBD2	NA	TRBJ2-3	TRBV7-6	CASSLGGPGQYF	TGTGCCAGCAGCTTGGGAGGGCCTGGACAGTATTTT
NA	few	TRBJ2-1	TRBV10-3	CAISESDLGNEQFF	TGTGCCATCAGTGAGTCGGATCTCGGCAATGAGCAGTTCTTC
NA	NA	TRBJ2-2	TRBV27	CASGPRVGSANTGELFF	TGTGCCAGCGGTCCCCGAGTCGGATCCGCGAACACCGGGGAGCTGTTTTTT
NA	NA	TRBJ2-3	TRBV28	CAGSLSADTQYF	TGTGCCGGCAGTTTATCGGCAGATACGCAGTATTTT
NA	NA	TRBJ1-1	TRBV4-1	CASSQNRGRDTEAFF	TGCGCCAGCAGCCAGAACCGAGGGAGGGACACTGAAGCTTTCTTT
NA	few	TRBJ2-7	TRBV30	CAWSVSGFGEQYF	TGTGCCTGGAGTGTATCGGGGTTCGGCGAGCAGTACTTC
TRBD2	few	TRBJ2-7	TRBV20-1	CSARELAGASYEQYF	TGCAGTGCTAGAGAACTAGCGGGGGCTTCCTACGAGCAGTACTTC
NA	few	TRBJ2-2	TRBV19	CASSRVEGAGELFF	TGTGCCAGTAGTCGAGTCGAGGGGGCCGGGGAGCTGTTTTTT
NA	NA	TRBJ2-5	TRBV28	CATAFGTQLYF	TGTGCCACCGCCTTCGGGACTCAGCTCTACTTC
TRBD1	few	TRBJ2-7	TRBV6-5	CASSQVQDRGHEQYF	TGTGCCAGCAGCCAAGTGCAGGACAGGGGCCACGAGCAGTACTTC
NA	NA	TRBJ1-6	TRBV20-1	CSARGAFGSSYNSPLHF	TGCAGTGCTAGAGGGGCCTTTGGGAGCTCCTATAATTCACCCCTCCACTTT
TRBD1	NA	TRBJ2-7	TRBV7-9	CASSLAQGQSYEQDF	TGTGCCAGCAGCTTAGCACAGGGACAGAGTTACGAGCAGGACTTC